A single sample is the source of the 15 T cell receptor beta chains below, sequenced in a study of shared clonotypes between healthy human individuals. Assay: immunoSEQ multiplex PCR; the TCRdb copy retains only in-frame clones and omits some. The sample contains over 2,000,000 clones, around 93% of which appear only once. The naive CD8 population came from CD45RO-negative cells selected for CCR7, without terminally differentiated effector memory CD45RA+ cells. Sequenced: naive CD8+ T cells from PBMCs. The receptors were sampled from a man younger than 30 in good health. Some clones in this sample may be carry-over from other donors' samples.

The CDR3 DNA sequence: TGTGCCAGCAGCCACGGCTCCGGGGAGCTGTTTTTT. Amino acid sequence: CASSHGSGELFF. This chain uses TRBV7-6 with TRBJ2-2; D remains unclear. The CDR3 consists of 12 residues. From germline, CDR1 is SGHVS and CDR2 FNYEAQ. Between the trimmed V and J ends, which lost 5 bases and 6 bases, there was a span of 7 bases. The whole variable domain, filled in from reference TRBV7-6 and TRBJ2-2, reads GAGVSQSPRYKVTKRGQDVALRCDPISGHVSLYWYRQALGQGPEFLTYFNYEAQQDKSGLPNDRFSAERPEGSISTLTIQRTEQRDSAMYRCASSHGSGELFFGEGSRLTVL.

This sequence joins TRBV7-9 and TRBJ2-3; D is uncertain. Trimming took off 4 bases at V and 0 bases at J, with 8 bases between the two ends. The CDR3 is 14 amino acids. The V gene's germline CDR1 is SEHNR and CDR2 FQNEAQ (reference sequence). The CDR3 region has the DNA TGTGCCAGCAGCTACATTAGTAGCACAGATACGCAGTATTTT. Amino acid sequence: CASSYISSTDTQYF.

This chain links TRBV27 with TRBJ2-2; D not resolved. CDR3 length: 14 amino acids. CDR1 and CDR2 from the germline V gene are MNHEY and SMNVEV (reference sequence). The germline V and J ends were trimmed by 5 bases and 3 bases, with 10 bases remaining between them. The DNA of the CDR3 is TGTGCCAGCAGTCCCGACACGTACACCGGGGAGCTGTTTTTT. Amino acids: CASSPDTYTGELFF.

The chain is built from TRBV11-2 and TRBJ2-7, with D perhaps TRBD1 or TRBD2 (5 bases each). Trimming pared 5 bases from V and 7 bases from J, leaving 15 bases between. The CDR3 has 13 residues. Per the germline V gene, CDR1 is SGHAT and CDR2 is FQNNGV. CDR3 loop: CASSLYGTPEQYF. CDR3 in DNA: TGTGCCAGCAGCCTATACGGGACGCCTGAGCAGTACTTC.

The CDR3 region has the DNA TGTGCCTGGAGTCCCGACTCCTACTCTGGAAACACCATATATTTT. Amino acids: CAWSPDSYSGNTIYF. The chain couples TRBV30 to TRBJ1-3; D gene uncertain. This CDR3 comprises 15 residues. Trimming removed 2 bases from V and 0 bases from J, with 11 bases in between. Per the germline V gene, CDR1 is GTSNPN and CDR2 is SVGIG (reference sequence).

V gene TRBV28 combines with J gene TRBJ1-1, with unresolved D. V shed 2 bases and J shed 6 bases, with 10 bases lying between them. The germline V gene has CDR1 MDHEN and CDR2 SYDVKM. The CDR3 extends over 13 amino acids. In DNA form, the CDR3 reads TGTGCCAGCAGTTTAGTTCAGCCGCCTGAAGCTTTCTTT. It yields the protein CASSLVQPPEAFF.

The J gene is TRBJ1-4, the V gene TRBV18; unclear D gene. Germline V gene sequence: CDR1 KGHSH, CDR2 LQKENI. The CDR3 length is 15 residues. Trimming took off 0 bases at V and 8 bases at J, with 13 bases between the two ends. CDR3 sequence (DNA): TGTGCCAGCTCACCACCGCTGGATCCGGGAGAAAAACTGTTTTTT. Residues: CASSPPLDPGEKLFF.

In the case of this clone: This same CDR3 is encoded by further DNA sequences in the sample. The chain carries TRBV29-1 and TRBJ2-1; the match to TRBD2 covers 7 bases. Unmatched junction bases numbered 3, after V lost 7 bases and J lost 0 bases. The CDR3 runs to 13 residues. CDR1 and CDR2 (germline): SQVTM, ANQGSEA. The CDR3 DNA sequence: TGCAGCGGTCGCGGGGGCTCCTACAATGAGCAGTTCTTC. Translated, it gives CSGRGGSYNEQFF.

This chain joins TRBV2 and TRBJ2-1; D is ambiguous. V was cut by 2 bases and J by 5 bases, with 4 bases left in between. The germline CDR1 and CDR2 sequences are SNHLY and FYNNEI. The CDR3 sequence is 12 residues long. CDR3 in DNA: TGTGCCAGCAGTGAAATAAACAATGAGCAGTTCTTC. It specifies CASSEINNEQFF. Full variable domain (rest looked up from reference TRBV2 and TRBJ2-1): EPEVTQTPSHQVTQMGQEVILRCVPISNHLYFYWYRQILGQKVEFLVSFYNNEISEKSEIFDDQFSVERPDGSNFTLKIRSTKLEDSAMYFCASSEINNEQFFGPGTRLTVL.

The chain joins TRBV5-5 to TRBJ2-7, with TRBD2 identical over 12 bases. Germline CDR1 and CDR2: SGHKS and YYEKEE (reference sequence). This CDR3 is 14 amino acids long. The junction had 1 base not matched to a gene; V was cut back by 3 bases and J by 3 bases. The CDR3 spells CASSWTSGNYEQYF. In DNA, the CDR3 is TGTGCCAGCAGCTGGACTAGCGGGAACTACGAGCAGTACTTC.

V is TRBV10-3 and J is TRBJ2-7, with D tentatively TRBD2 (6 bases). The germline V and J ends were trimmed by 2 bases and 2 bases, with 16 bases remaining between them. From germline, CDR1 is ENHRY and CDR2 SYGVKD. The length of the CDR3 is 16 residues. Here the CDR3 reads CAISERDSPAAYEQYF. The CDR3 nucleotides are TGTGCCATCAGTGAGCGGGACTCCCCGGCGGCCTACGAGCAGTACTTC.

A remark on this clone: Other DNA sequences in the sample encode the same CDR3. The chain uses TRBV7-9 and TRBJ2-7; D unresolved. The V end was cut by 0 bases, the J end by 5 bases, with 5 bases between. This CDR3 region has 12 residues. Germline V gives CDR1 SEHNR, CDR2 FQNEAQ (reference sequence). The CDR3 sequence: CASSLAGHEQYF. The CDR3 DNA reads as TGTGCCAGCAGCTTAGCTGGCCACGAGCAGTACTTC. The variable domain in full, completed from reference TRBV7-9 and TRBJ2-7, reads DTGVSQNPRHKITKRGQNVTFRCDPISEHNRLYWYRQTLGQGPEFLTYFQNEAQLEKSRLLSDRFSAERPKGSFSTLEIQRTEQGDSAMYLCASSLAGHEQYFGPGTRLTVT.

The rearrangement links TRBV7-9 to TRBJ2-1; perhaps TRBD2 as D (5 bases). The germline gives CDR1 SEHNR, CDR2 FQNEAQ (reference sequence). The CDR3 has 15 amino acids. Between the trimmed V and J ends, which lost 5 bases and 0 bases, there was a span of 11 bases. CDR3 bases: TGTGCCAGCAGCGATGCCGGGGTCTCCTACAATGAGCAGTTCTTC. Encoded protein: CASSDAGVSYNEQFF.

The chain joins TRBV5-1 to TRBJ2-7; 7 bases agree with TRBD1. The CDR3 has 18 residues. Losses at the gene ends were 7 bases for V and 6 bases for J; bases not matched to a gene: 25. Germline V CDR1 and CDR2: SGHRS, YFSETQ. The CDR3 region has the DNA TGCGCCAGCGCCACCGGGACAGCAGGTCTACGGCGTCGGCCCGAGCAGTACTTC. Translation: CASATGTAGLRRRPEQYF.

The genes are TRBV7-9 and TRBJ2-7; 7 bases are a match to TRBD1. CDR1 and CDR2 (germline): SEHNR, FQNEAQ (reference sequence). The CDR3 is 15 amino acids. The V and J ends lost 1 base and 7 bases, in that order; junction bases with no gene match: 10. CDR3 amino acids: CASSLGDRSFGEQYF. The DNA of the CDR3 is TGTGCCAGCAGCTTAGGGGACAGATCATTCGGGGAGCAGTACTTC.